This T cell receptor beta chain was identified during a study of tumor-infiltrating lymphocytes in primary liver carcinoma (dated by TCRdb to the late 2010s). With respect to the entire study: Hepatocellular carcinoma (four) or combined HCC and intrahepatic cholangiocarcinoma (one) was present in the five patients, who were three men and two women aged 30 to 69 years. Samples yielded roughly 3.5 to 7.13 million productive TCRbeta reads; read depth did not differ significantly between tissue types. Repertoires from technical replicates were highly reproducible, with mean shared-clone rates about 0.9 and correlation coefficients above 0.95. The five patients had tumors staged T1-T3 N0M0, with maximum diameters ranging from about 4 to 10 cm. A total of approximately 35 specimens from 5 patients underwent TCRbeta repertoire sequencing, comprising around 25 tumor regions, 5 adjacent noncancerous liver tissues and 5 peripheral blood samples. Across five regions of each liver tumor, along with adjacent normal tissue and blood, the study brought together TCRbeta repertoire sequencing, expression microarrays and whole-exome sequencing. Broader findings and caveats from the paper: Repertoire overlap was higher between tumor regions (mean around 36%) than tumor-adjacent (around 17%) or tumor-blood (approximately 14%) pairs, consistent with antigen-driven expansion. Comparison of CD4+ and CD8+ T cell repertoires was precluded by the use of bulk unsorted samples. With just a few patients in the study, the authors point out that the findings should be validated in a larger study. Only the TCR beta chain was sequenced, which likely underestimates true repertoire diversity because unpaired alpha chains were not captured. The top 250 clones made up a significantly larger repertoire fraction in tumors than in blood (p = 0.039).

A constant-region primer and ProtoScript II reverse transcriptase were used to reverse-transcribe TCRbeta-specific cDNA from approximately 500 ng total RNA. Construction of the TCRbeta libraries relied on three nested rounds of multiplex PCR, following a slightly modified ARM-PCR procedure. Each of the first two PCR rounds ran for roughly 9 cycles using multiplex TRBV1-TRBV30 forward primers together with a Cbeta reverse primer. A final 25-cycle PCR with Deep VentR polymerase added sample barcodes and Illumina adapters. Amplicons of 200-500 bp were gel-purified with a QIAquick gel extraction kit before sequencing. TCRbeta amplicons were sequenced on an Illumina HiSeq 2500 with 250-bp paired-end reads. The paper's data handling went like this. Trimmomatic v0.33 was used to quality-trim the reads, and FLASH v1.2.11 was used to merge paired reads so that full CDR3 sequences could be recovered. V, D and J germline segments were assigned to the rearranged TCRbeta sequences by MiGEC v1.2.1b. Clonotype statistics and Shannon-Wiener diversity indices were computed with VDJtools v1.0.0. To reduce sampling bias, subsequent analyses other than the diversity analysis used only the 250 most abundant clonotypes in each sample. The public reads were run again by TCRdb, first through fastp at Q25 and then through MiXCR, and only productive beta chains were kept. All rows with the same CDR3 protein become a single entry with the most common DNA and genes. What appears here as the V and J calls and clone size reflects TCRdb's work, not the paper's. This sample comprises 40,000 or so distinct CDR3 sequences, roughly 74% of them detected only once. In total, the top ten clones hold about 38% of the sample.

On this clonotype itself: Its antigen has not been determined. The sample holds no much larger clone one base away, and base qualities are not on file.

Without any cell sorting, total RNA and DNA were co-extracted from about 20-30 mg of bulk tissue using the AllPrep DNA/RNA mini kit. Surgical resection was performed in China between 2015 and early 2016 on about five patients with histopathologically diagnosed primary liver carcinoma. Patients had chronic HBV infection and were treatment-naive at sampling. Pieces of fresh tumor and adjacent tissue were cut in half, with one half kept in RNAlater at -80 degrees C and the other half sent for histology. The CDR3 runs 20 amino acids, cysteine and phenylalanine included. Solely the CDR3 DNA is kept, with 60 bases framed from the first base. CDR1 and CDR2, looked up from the germline V gene, are MNHNS and SASEGT. V and J are truncated by 2 bases and 15 bases respectively, leaving an intervening sequence of 38 bases.

The rearrangement combines TRBV6-1 with TRBJ1-3; no confident D gene assignment can be made. This receptor was identified in a woman aged 30 to 39 with primary liver carcinoma and hepatitis B virus infection. The sample taken for sequencing was tumor-adjacent normal liver tissue. The CDR3 has the sequence CASSELWRTDTDPCGNITYF. DNA sequence: TGTGCCAGCAGTGAATTGTGGAGAACAGACACAGATCCCTGTGGAAACATCACATATTTT.